The TCR beta chain described here comes from a study of T cell repertoires in cytomegalovirus infection. TCRdb reanalysed the reads using MiXCR and keeps one entry per CDR3 protein. The top ten clones hold approximately 4.7% of a sample with hundreds of thousands of distinct CDR3 sequences, around 9.5% of them seen once. In this sample, this clonotype turned up many times. Trimming shortened V by 3 bases and J by 4 bases, and 19 bases separated the two germline ends. The CDR3 is 17 amino acids. Germline lookup yields CDR1 SGHTA and CDR2 FQGNSA. The source of this sequence is a human donor in good health (CMV status not recorded). Some clones in this sample may be carry-over from other donors' samples. Sequencing input: PBMCs. V usage is TRBV7-2 and J usage is TRBJ2-1; the D call may be TRBD1 or TRBD2 (7 bases each). CDR3 region: CASSFQGGRGRYNEQFF. The DNA of the CDR3 is TGTGCCAGCAGCTTCCAGGGGGGGCGGGGGAGGTACAATGAGCAGTTCTTC.